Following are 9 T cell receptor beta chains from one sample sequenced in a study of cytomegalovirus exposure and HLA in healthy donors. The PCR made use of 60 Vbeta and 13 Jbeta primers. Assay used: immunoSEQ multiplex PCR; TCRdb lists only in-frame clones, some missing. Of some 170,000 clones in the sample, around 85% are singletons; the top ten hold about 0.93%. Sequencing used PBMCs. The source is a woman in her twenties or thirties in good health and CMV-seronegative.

CDR3 sequence: CASSLPGAGQYF. The CDR3 region has the DNA TGTGCCAGCAGTCTACCGGGAGCGGGGCAGTACTTC. The chain carries TRBV28 and TRBJ2-7; tentatively, D is TRBD2 (6 bases). The length of the CDR3 is 12 residues. CDR1 is MDHEN and CDR2 is SYDVKM in the germline V gene. Trimming took off 5 bases at V and 9 bases at J, with 14 bases between the two ends.

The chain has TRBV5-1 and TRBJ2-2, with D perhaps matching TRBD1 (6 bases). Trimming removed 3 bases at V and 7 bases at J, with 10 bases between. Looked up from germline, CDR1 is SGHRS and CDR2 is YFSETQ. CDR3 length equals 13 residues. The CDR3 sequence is CASSSGDGGELFF. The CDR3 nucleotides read TGCGCCAGCAGCTCAGGGGATGGCGGGGAGCTGTTTTTT. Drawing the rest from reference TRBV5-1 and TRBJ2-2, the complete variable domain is KAGVTQTPRYLIKTRGQQVTLSCSPISGHRSVSWYQQTPGQGLQFLFEYFSETQRNKGNFPGRFSGRQFSNSRSEMNVSTLELGDSALYLCASSSGDGGELFFGEGSRLTVL.

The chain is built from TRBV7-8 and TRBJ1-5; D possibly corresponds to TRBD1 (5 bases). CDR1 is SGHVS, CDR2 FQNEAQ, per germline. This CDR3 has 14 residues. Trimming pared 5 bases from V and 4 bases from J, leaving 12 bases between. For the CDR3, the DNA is TGTGCCAGCAGCCATTTCGACAGAAATCAGCCCCAGCATTTT. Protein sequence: CASSHFDRNQPQHF.

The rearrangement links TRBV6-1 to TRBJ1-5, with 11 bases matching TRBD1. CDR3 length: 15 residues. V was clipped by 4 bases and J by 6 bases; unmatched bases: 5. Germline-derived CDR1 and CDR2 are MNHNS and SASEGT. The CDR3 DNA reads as TGTGCCAGCAGTGCCGGGACAGGGGGACTTCAGCCCCAGCATTTT. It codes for CASSAGTGGLQPQHF.

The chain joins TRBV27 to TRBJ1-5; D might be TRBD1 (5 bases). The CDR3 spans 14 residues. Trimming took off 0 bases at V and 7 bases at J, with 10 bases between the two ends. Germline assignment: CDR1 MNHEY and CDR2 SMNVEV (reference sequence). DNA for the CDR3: TGTGCCAGCAGTTTATCGGGGGGGGGACAGCCCCAGCATTTT. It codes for CASSLSGGGQPQHF.

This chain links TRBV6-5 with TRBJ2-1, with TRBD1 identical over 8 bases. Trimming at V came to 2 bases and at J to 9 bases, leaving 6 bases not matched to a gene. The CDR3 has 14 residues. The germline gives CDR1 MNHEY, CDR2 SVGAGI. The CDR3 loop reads CASSYRTGYGEQFF. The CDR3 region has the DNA TGTGCCAGCAGTTACCGGACAGGGTACGGTGAGCAGTTCTTC.

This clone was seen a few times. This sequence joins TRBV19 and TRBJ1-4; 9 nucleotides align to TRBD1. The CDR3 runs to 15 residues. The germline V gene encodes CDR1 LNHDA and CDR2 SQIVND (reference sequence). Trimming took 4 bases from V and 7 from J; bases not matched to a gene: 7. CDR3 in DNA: TGTGCCAGTAGTACCCAAACAGGGGGCGGTGAAAAACTGTTTTTT. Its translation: CASSTQTGGGEKLFF.

The CDR3 loop reads CASSPRLAGGWNTGELFF. CDR3 in DNA: TGCGCCAGCAGCCCCAGACTAGCGGGGGGATGGAACACCGGGGAGCTGTTTTTT. The rearrangement links TRBV5-1 to TRBJ2-2, with 13 bases that match TRBD2. This CDR3 spans 18 amino acids. Trimming took 4 bases from V and 1 from J; bases not matched to a gene: 7. CDR1 SGHRS and CDR2 YFSETQ come from the germline V gene. Supplemented by reference TRBV5-1 and TRBJ2-2, the full variable domain reads KAGVTQTPRYLIKTRGQQVTLSCSPISGHRSVSWYQQTPGQGLQFLFEYFSETQRNKGNFPGRFSGRQFSNSRSEMNVSTLELGDSALYLCASSPRLAGGWNTGELFFGEGSRLTVL.

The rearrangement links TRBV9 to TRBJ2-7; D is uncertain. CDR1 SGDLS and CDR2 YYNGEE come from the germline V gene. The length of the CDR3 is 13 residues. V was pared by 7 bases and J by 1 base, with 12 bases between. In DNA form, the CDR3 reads TGTGCCAGCGCACCCGGGTTTTCCTACGAGCAGTACTTC. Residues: CASAPGFSYEQYF.